The TCR beta chain under discussion was sequenced for a study of T-cell reconstitution after alpha-beta-depleted transplantation in children. Concerning this clonotype: Its target is not known.

Broader study findings: After transplant, high TCRbeta diversity at day 60 in some patients arose from surviving recipient T cells and thymic progenitors. About two months after transplant, alpha-beta T cells reportedly came from several hundred expanded graft clones.

Trimming took off 3 bases at V and 6 bases at J, with 14 bases between the two ends. The germline gives CDR1 SNHLY, CDR2 FYNNEI. CDR3 length: 15 amino acids. Researchers prepared the TCRbeta library using unique molecular identifiers, the study reports. MiXCR, applied by TCRdb to the PCR reads, yields one record per CDR3 protein. This sample has some 290,000 distinct CDR3 sequences, with around 25% found just once. This material consisted of PBMCs, mostly from graft donor cells, taken 180 days after TCRalphabeta/CD19-depleted stem cell transplant. This receptor was taken from a male patient aged 10 to 17 who had a stem cell transplant for acute lymphoblastic leukemia, so the T cells may come from the graft donor. The chain combines TRBV2 with TRBJ2-2; D uncertain. CDR3: CASSDWGEVAGELFF. CDR3 nucleotides: TGTGCCAGCAGTGATTGGGGTGAGGTGGCCGGGGAGCTGTTTTTT.